Each of the 26 T cell receptor beta chains below was sequenced from the same sample in a study of T cell responses to AZD1222 COVID-19 vaccine. Data came from immunoSEQ multiplex PCR; TCRdb stores just in-frame clones and leaves some out. Here the sample spans some 130,000 clones, 70% to 90% being singletons. Source: peripheral blood, taken 28 days after the second dose of the MenACWY control vaccine. These receptor sequences come from an adult who received the MenACWY meningococcal vaccine as a control.

This clone has a handful of counts. The genes are TRBV24-1 and TRBJ2-7; unclear D gene. This CDR3 contains 13 residues. Trimming pared 2 bases from V and 3 bases from J, leaving 7 bases between. The V gene's germline CDR1 is KGHDR and CDR2 SFDVKD. DNA of the CDR3: TGTGCCACCAGTGATTACAACAGCTACGAGCAGTACTTC. It yields the protein CATSDYNSYEQYF.

This chain connects TRBV7-3 to TRBJ2-1; 14 nucleotides match TRBD2. The CDR3 runs to 15 residues. Germline V gene lookup returns CDR1 SGHTA and CDR2 FQGTGA. V lost 5 bases and J lost 6; bases outside the gene matches: 3. This CDR3 reads CASSQGTSGSNEQFF. For the CDR3, the DNA is TGTGCCAGCAGCCAAGGGACTAGCGGGAGCAATGAGCAGTTCTTC.

The chain uses TRBV5-4 and TRBJ1-2; D gene ambiguous. The CDR3 consists of 15 residues. Germline CDR1 is SGHNT and CDR2 is YYREEE (reference sequence). V gave up 4 bases and J gave up 0 bases, with 13 bases separating them. CDR3 amino acids: CASSPQGRPNYGYTF. The CDR3 DNA reads as TGTGCCAGCAGCCCCCAAGGCAGGCCTAACTATGGCTACACCTTC.

V gene TRBV28 combines with J gene TRBJ2-5; 8 bases are shared with TRBD1. CDR3 length equals 16 residues. Unmatched junction bases numbered 11, after V lost 3 bases and J lost 5 bases. Looked up from germline, CDR1 is MDHEN and CDR2 is SYDVKM. The CDR3 nucleotides read TGTGCCAGCAGTTTTCTCCGCCATGACAGGGGTGAGACCCAGTACTTC. Amino acid sequence: CASSFLRHDRGETQYF.

This clone has a single count. The chain has TRBV5-6 and TRBJ1-1; possibly TRBD1 for D (5 bases). With 4 bases removed from V and 3 bases from J, the gap between germline ends came to 16 bases. Germline CDR1 is SGHDT and CDR2 is YYEEEE. The CDR3 runs 15 residues. The CDR3 sequence: CASSLGTAEYTEAFF. For the CDR3, the DNA is TGTGCCAGCAGCCTAGGGACCGCCGAGTACACTGAAGCTTTCTTT.

This rearrangement joins TRBV9 to TRBJ1-3, with a tentative D call TRBD1 (6 bases). The ends were cut back, 0 bases at V and 2 bases at J, with 6 bases in the middle. Germline CDR1 and CDR2: SGDLS and YYNGEE. CDR3 size: 14 residues. As DNA, the CDR3 is TGTGCCAGCAGCGTAGGACAGGCTGGAAACACCATATATTTT. It specifies CASSVGQAGNTIYF. Full variable domain (remainder filled in from reference TRBV9 and TRBJ1-3): DSGVTQTPKHLITATGQRVTLRCSPRSGDLSVYWYQQSLDQGLQFLIQYYNGEERAKGNILERFSAQQFPDLHSELNLSSLELGDSALYFCASSVGQAGNTIYFGEGSWLTVV.

In nucleotides, the CDR3 is TGTGCCAGCAGCCAGACCGGGACAGGGTATCAGCCCCAGCATTTT. It yields the protein CASSQTGTGYQPQHF. The V gene is TRBV5-5, the J gene TRBJ1-5, with 9 nucleotides matching TRBD1. The length of the CDR3 is 15 residues. The V segment lost 4 bases and the J segment 5 bases; nucleotides outside the gene matches: 7. CDR1 and CDR2 (germline): SGHKS, YYEKEE (reference sequence).

The chain employs TRBV4-1 and TRBJ2-2; tentatively, D is TRBD1 (6 bases). The CDR3 is made up of 14 amino acids. V was trimmed by 10 bases and J by 0 bases, leaving 12 bases between them. The V gene's germline CDR1 is MGHRA and CDR2 YSYEKL. CDR3 in DNA: TGCGCCACTGGACAGCGATCGAACACCGGGGAGCTGTTTTTT. Translation: CATGQRSNTGELFF.

The V gene is TRBV9, the J gene TRBJ1-2; D is unclear. Germline loops: CDR1 SGDLS, CDR2 YYNGEE. This CDR3 contains 15 residues. Trimming pared 4 bases from V and 4 bases from J, leaving 17 bases between. The DNA of the CDR3 is TGTGCCAGCAGCTCGAACCCTAAACAGCCCTATGGCTACACCTTC. Protein sequence: CASSSNPKQPYGYTF.

The chain joins TRBV18 to TRBJ2-1; 7 nucleotides match TRBD1. The CDR3 runs 16 residues. Trimming cost V 6 bases and J 4 bases; bases outside gene matches: 12. Germline V gives CDR1 KGHSH, CDR2 LQKENI. The CDR3 DNA sequence: TGTGCCAGCTCCCCCAAACCTACAGGGGCGTACAATGAGCAGTTCTTC. Its translation: CASSPKPTGAYNEQFF. Looking up the rest from reference TRBV18 and TRBJ2-1 gives the full variable domain: NAGVMQNPRHLVRRRGQEARLRCSPMKGHSHVYWYRQLPEEGLKFMVYLQKENIIDESGMPKERFSAEFPKEGPSILRIQQVVRGDSAAYFCASSPKPTGAYNEQFFGPGTRLTVL.

The chain employs TRBV27 and TRBJ2-4; 13 nucleotides align to TRBD2. The CDR3 loop spans 19 amino acids. Trimming removed 6 bases from V and 3 bases from J; junction bases left unmatched: 14. Germline lookup yields CDR1 MNHEY and CDR2 SMNVEV (reference sequence). CDR3 in amino acids: CASSSAGLAGPGGKNIQYF. CDR3 DNA: TGTGCCAGCAGCTCCGCGGGACTAGCGGGGCCGGGGGGCAAAAACATTCAGTACTTC.

The V gene is TRBV12-3 or TRBV12-4, the J gene TRBJ2-5; D remains unclear. This CDR3 contains 11 residues. The V end lost 2 bases, the J end lost 5 bases, and 3 bases lay between the germline ends. The CDR3 loop is CASSLLETQYF. The CDR3 coding sequence is TGTGCCAGCAGTTTATTGGAGACCCAGTACTTC.

The gene calls are TRBV11-2 and TRBJ1-2, with unresolved D. Trimming left V 1 base short and J 8 bases short, with 17 bases between. Germline V gives CDR1 SGHAT, CDR2 FQNNGV. This CDR3 comprises 15 residues. The CDR3 bases are TGTGCCAGCAGCTTAGTATTGGGTGGACTTGAGGGCTACACCTTC. It codes for CASSLVLGGLEGYTF.

The chain carries TRBV10-3 and TRBJ2-2; 9 bases align to TRBD1. This CDR3 has 16 residues. J was trimmed by 3 bases and V by 10 bases; bases with no gene match: 12. Germline CDR1 reads ENHRY; CDR2 reads SYGVKD. CDR3 loop: CATKGYRGQDTGELFF. In DNA, the CDR3 is TGTGCCACCAAAGGGTACAGGGGGCAGGACACCGGGGAGCTGTTTTTT.

This chain connects TRBV28 to TRBJ2-5; 7 bases map to TRBD2. The germline gives CDR1 MDHEN, CDR2 SYDVKM. V gave up 4 bases and J gave up 5 bases; unmatched junction bases: 7. The CDR3 is made up of 14 amino acids. The CDR3 protein is CASSYLAGRETQYF. DNA for the CDR3: TGTGCCAGCAGTTACTTAGCGGGCAGGGAGACCCAGTACTTC.

The rearrangement joins TRBV13 to TRBJ1-3; TRBD1 matches at 7 bases. Germline V gene sequence: CDR1 PRHDT, CDR2 FYEKMQ (reference sequence). The V and J ends lost 5 bases and 2 bases, in that order; junction bases with no gene match: 6. The CDR3 is 15 amino acids. Here the CDR3 DNA reads TGTGCCAGCAGCCAAGAGACAGGGCCTGGAAACACCATATATTTT. As protein: CASSQETGPGNTIYF.

CDR3 region: CASSLRRGTEAFF. Written as DNA, the CDR3 is TGTGCCAGCAGCTTAAGGCGGGGCACTGAAGCTTTCTTT. The V gene is TRBV7-2, the J gene TRBJ1-1; D uncertain. Trimming pared 2 bases from V and 4 bases from J, leaving 8 bases between. The germline CDR1 and CDR2 sequences are SGHTA and FQGNSA. CDR3 length: 13 residues.

This chain uses TRBV29-1 with TRBJ2-7; possibly TRBD2 for D (5 bases). The CDR3 loop spans 13 amino acids. CDR1 is SQVTM and CDR2 is ANQGSEA in the germline V gene. With 4 bases removed from V and 6 bases from J, the gap between germline ends came to 16 bases. The CDR3 here is CSVASAEAGEQYF. CDR3 bases: TGCAGCGTTGCTTCTGCGGAGGCCGGCGAGCAGTACTTC.

The chain recombines TRBV19 with TRBJ1-5, with D maybe TRBD1 (5 bases). Germline loops: CDR1 LNHDA, CDR2 SQIVND (reference sequence). Trimming shortened V by 6 bases and J by 7 bases, and 7 bases separated the two germline ends. The CDR3 is made up of 11 amino acids. CDR3 in DNA: TGTGCCAGTAGCCGGGGGCAGCCCCAGCATTTT. Its protein is CASSRGQPQHF.

The chain recombines TRBV28 with TRBJ1-6; D might be TRBD1 (5 bases). Per germline, CDR1 MDHEN and CDR2 SYDVKM. Deletions cut 2 bases from V and 1 base from J, with 12 bases between. This CDR3 region has 17 residues. The DNA for the CDR3 is TGTGCCAGCAGTTTAATTGGGGCAGAATCCTATAATTCACCCCTCCACTTT. It translates to CASSLIGAESYNSPLHF. The entire variable domain, with the rest obtained from reference TRBV28 and TRBJ1-6, is as follows: DVKVTQSSRYLVKRTGEKVFLECVQDMDHENMFWYRQDPGLGLRLIYFSYDVKMKEKGDIPEGYSVSREKKERFSLILESASTNQTSMYLCASSLIGAESYNSPLHFGNGTRLTVT.

V usage is TRBV29-1 and J usage is TRBJ2-1, with 9 bases fitting TRBD1. CDR3 size: 14 residues. The germline V gene has CDR1 SQVTM and CDR2 ANQGSEA. V was clipped by 2 bases and J by 9 bases; unmatched bases: 8. CDR3 DNA: TGCAGCGTTGAACTCGGACAGGGGTGGGCTGAGCAGTTCTTC. Its protein is CSVELGQGWAEQFF.

J is TRBJ2-5 and V is TRBV3-1 (or the pseudogene TRBV3-2); perhaps TRBD1 as D (6 bases). V shed 3 bases and J shed 5 bases, with 10 bases lying between them. The CDR3 is made up of 13 amino acids. Germline-derived CDR1 and CDR2 are LGHDT and YNNKEL (reference sequence). The CDR3 reads CASSHGGSETQYF. CDR3 nucleotides: TGTGCCAGCAGCCATGGGGGCTCTGAGACCCAGTACTTC.

As for this clone: Germline is not matched at one junction end, which may reflect a read error. The CDR3 DNA reads TGTGCCAGCACCCCTCAGGGGACTAGCGGGACCCGGGATTTT. Translating it yields CASTPQGTSGTRDF. The chain carries TRBV25-1 and TRBJ2-3; TRBD2 aligns across 13 bases. The CDR3 covers 14 residues. Germline V gene sequence: CDR1 MGHDK, CDR2 SYGVNS.

DNA of the CDR3: TGTGCCACCAGTGGACAGACTAGCGGAGGAACTACCTACAATGAGCAGTTCTTC. It translates to CATSGQTSGGTTYNEQFF. V usage is TRBV24-1 and J usage is TRBJ2-1, with 9 bases that match TRBD2. Germline V lookup: CDR1 KGHDR, CDR2 SFDVKD. V was pared by 5 bases and J by 2 bases, with 12 bases of the junction left unmatched. The CDR3 sequence is 18 residues long.

J is TRBJ2-2 and V is TRBV25-1; D call uncertain. The germline V gene encodes CDR1 MGHDK and CDR2 SYGVNS. The CDR3 is 13 amino acids. Trimming cost V 0 bases and J 4 bases, with 3 bases left between them. CDR3 DNA sequence: TGTGCCAGCAGTGAATATGCCACCGGGGAGCTGTTTTTT. Its translation: CASSEYATGELFF.

This clone was recorded a few times. CDR3 protein: CASKNDRDTGELFF. The CDR3 DNA sequence: TGTGCCAGCAAGAATGACAGGGACACCGGGGAGCTGTTTTTT. The V gene is TRBV11-3, the J gene TRBJ2-2; 7 nucleotides line up with TRBD1. The CDR3 runs 14 residues. CDR1 is SGHNT and CDR2 is YENEEA in the germline V gene. V gave up 7 bases and J gave up 3 bases; unmatched junction bases: 5. The full variable domain, its missing parts supplied by reference TRBV11-3 and TRBJ2-2, is EAGVVQSPRYKIIEKKQPVAFWCNPISGHNTLYWYLQNLGQGPELLIRYENEEAVDDSQLPKDRFSAERLKGVDSTLKIQPAELGDSAVYLCASKNDRDTGELFFGEGSRLTVL.